The clone carrying this T cell receptor (beta chain) occurred many times. Its cognate antigen is unknown. V was cut by 6 bases and J by 5 bases, with 11 bases left in between. Germline loops: CDR1 MDHEN, CDR2 SYDVKM. The CDR3 covers 13 residues. These data come from a study of beta chain features in type 1 diabetes. The sequenced template was cDNA made from the entire isolated RNA. Only in-frame clones appear in the TCRdb table, and some are missing; sequencing was by immunoSEQ multiplex PCR. The sample shows 250,000 to 300,000 clones, 7% to 9% of them seen only once. Overall study findings and caveats: It was among patients, rather than healthy donors, that naive, central memory and Treg TCRB repertoires appeared more similar. Possible PCR preference for shorter templates applied equally to patients and controls.

The specimen was central memory CD4+ T cells from blood. The gene calls are TRBV28 and TRBJ1-5; D is uncertain. The clonotype comes from a woman aged 18-29 years in good health. The CDR3 nucleotides read TGTGCCAGCAGGAGGGAATCGGATCAGCCCCAGCATTTT. It codes for CASRRESDQPQHF.